The 21 T cell receptor beta chains in this list originate from one sample, sequenced in a study of sequential checkpoint blockade in melanoma. Clones were sequenced by immunoSEQ multiplex PCR, and TCRdb holds only the in-frame ones, with some missing. The data show about 7,000 clones, 25% to 35% seen once. The treatment is: randomized to nivolumab then ipilimumab (arm A) or the reverse (arm B). Specimen: tumor tissue (inferred from file names), collected from a patient given nivolumab and ipilimumab in sequence. The source of these receptors is a human donor with melanoma.

This chain connects TRBV18 to TRBJ1-4; TRBD1 matches 11 bases. J gave up 7 bases and V 0 bases, and 1 base lay outside the gene matches. Germline-derived CDR1 and CDR2 are KGHSH and LQKENI. The CDR3 runs to 15 residues. CDR3 coding DNA: TGTGCCAGCTCACCACCGGGGACAGGGGGTGAAAAACTGTTTTTT. Residues: CASSPPGTGGEKLFF. Full variable domain (missing parts from reference TRBV18 and TRBJ1-4): NAGVMQNPRHLVRRRGQEARLRCSPMKGHSHVYWYRQLPEEGLKFMVYLQKENIIDESGMPKERFSAEFPKEGPSILRIQQVVRGDSAAYFCASSPPGTGGEKLFFGSGTQLSVL.

This clone has at least ten counts. The J gene is TRBJ2-1, the V gene TRBV11-3; 11 bases agree with TRBD2. CDR1 and CDR2 (germline): SGHNT, YENEEA. This CDR3 has 17 residues. Losses at the gene ends were 5 bases for V and 4 bases for J; bases not matched to a gene: 10. The DNA for the CDR3 is TGTGCCAGCAGCACCCGACTAGCGGGACTGTTATACAATGAGCAGTTCTTC. Its protein is CASSTRLAGLLYNEQFF.

Only a few counts were recorded for this clone. J is TRBJ2-6 and V is TRBV18; D is unresolved. V was cut by 3 bases and J by 0 bases, with 6 bases left in between. The CDR3 is 15 residues long. Germline V lookup: CDR1 KGHSH, CDR2 LQKENI. CDR3 DNA sequence: TGTGCCAGCTCACCTGGAGTCTCTGGGGCCAACGTCCTGACTTTC. Its protein is CASSPGVSGANVLTF.

The chain recombines TRBV11-3 with TRBJ2-1, with a weak D call TRBD1 (5 bases). CDR3 length equals 15 residues. Germline V gene data show CDR1 as SGHNT and CDR2 as YENEEA. V was clipped by 4 bases and J by 0 bases, with 10 bases between them. The CDR3 sequence is CASSSTVYSYNEQFF. DNA of the CDR3: TGTGCCAGCAGCTCGACAGTATACTCCTACAATGAGCAGTTCTTC.

This clone was detected only a few times. V gene TRBV25-1 combines with J gene TRBJ2-7; D is perhaps TRBD2 (6 bases). CDR3 length: 14 residues. V was trimmed by 3 bases and J by 6 bases, leaving 15 bases between them. CDR1 is MGHDK and CDR2 is SYGVNS in the germline V gene. In nucleotides, the CDR3 is TGTGCCAGCAGTGACCTCTCGGGGGACTTCGAGCAGTACTTC. Translating it yields CASSDLSGDFEQYF.

By share, this clone ranks as medium-sized. The chain couples TRBV12-5 to TRBJ2-1; D is possibly TRBD2 (6 bases). Germline V CDR1 and CDR2: LGHNT, FRNRAP. V gave up 3 bases and J gave up 14 bases, with 11 bases separating them. The length of the CDR3 is 11 residues. The CDR3 sequence is CASGFERAEFF. DNA of the CDR3: TGTGCTAGTGGTTTTGAGCGGGCCGAGTTCTTC.

This chain connects TRBV19 to TRBJ1-4; tentative D call: TRBD1 (6 bases). The germline V gene has CDR1 LNHDA and CDR2 SQIVND (reference sequence). V dropped 7 bases and J dropped 8 bases, with 11 bases sitting between them. This CDR3 comprises 12 residues. The CDR3 here is CASMGAGEKLFF. CDR3 in DNA: TGTGCCAGTATGGGGGCGGGAGAAAAACTGTTTTTT. Filled out from reference TRBV19 and TRBJ1-4, the complete variable domain reads DGGITQSPKYLFRKEGQNVTLSCEQNLNHDAMYWYRQDPGQGLRLIYYSQIVNDFQKGDIAEGYSVSREKKESFPLTVTSAQKNPTAFYLCASMGAGEKLFFGSGTQLSVL.

The V gene is TRBV29-1, the J gene TRBJ2-3; TRBD2 matches 14 bases. The V gene end was trimmed by 4 bases and the J gene end by 3 bases; junction bases not matched to a gene: 3. CDR1 SQVTM and CDR2 ANQGSEA come from the germline V gene. The CDR3 sequence is 15 residues long. The CDR3: CSVARTSGRTDTQYF. CDR3 nucleotides: TGCAGCGTTGCCAGGACTAGCGGGAGGACAGATACGCAGTATTTT.

Sample share makes this clone medium-sized. This chain connects TRBV4-1 to TRBJ2-1, with D uncertain. The CDR3 runs to 14 residues. Germline values: CDR1 MGHRA, CDR2 YSYEKL. Between the trimmed V and J ends, which lost 4 bases and 0 bases, there was a span of 7 bases. CDR3 DNA sequence: TGCGCCAGCAGCCCGACGGGCTCCTACAATGAGCAGTTCTTC. As protein: CASSPTGSYNEQFF.

This clone appeared once. The chain is built from TRBV18 and TRBJ2-2; D is ambiguous. Germline V gives CDR1 KGHSH, CDR2 LQKENI. Deletions cut 0 bases from V and 1 base from J, with 9 bases between. This CDR3 has 16 residues. The CDR3 loop reads CASSPPVRGNTGELFF. The CDR3 DNA reads as TGTGCCAGCTCACCACCGGTTCGAGGGAACACCGGGGAGCTGTTTTTT.

A few counts support this clone. The V call is TRBV5-1, the J call TRBJ2-1; perhaps TRBD1 as D (6 bases). The CDR3 has 15 residues. The germline V and J ends were trimmed by 4 bases and 4 bases, with 15 bases remaining between them. Germline CDR1 SGHRS, CDR2 YFSETQ. The CDR3 protein is CASSQGLDRYNEQFF. CDR3 nucleotides: TGCGCCAGCAGCCAAGGCCTCGACAGGTACAATGAGCAGTTCTTC.

The chain uses TRBV30 and TRBJ2-2; D is ambiguous. From germline, CDR1 is GTSNPN and CDR2 SVGIG (reference sequence). This CDR3 is built from 16 residues. The V end lost 3 bases, the J end lost 4 bases, and 18 bases lay between the germline ends. The CDR3 is CAWSPPARFATGELFF. The DNA of the CDR3 is TGTGCCTGGAGCCCCCCCGCGAGGTTTGCCACCGGGGAGCTGTTTTTT.

The chain uses TRBV5-1 and TRBJ2-1; tentatively, D is TRBD2 (5 bases). Looked up from germline, CDR1 is SGHRS and CDR2 is YFSETQ. V was trimmed by 0 bases and J by 5 bases, leaving 9 bases between them. CDR3 length equals 14 residues. The CDR3 sequence: CASSLDRGNNEQFF. In DNA form, the CDR3 reads TGCGCCAGCAGCTTGGACCGGGGTAACAATGAGCAGTTCTTC.

This clone was found a few times. The V and J genes are TRBV6-8 and TRBJ2-1, with 8 bases fitting TRBD2. Germline V gene sequence: CDR1 MNHGY, CDR2 SAAAGT. The V and J ends lost 2 bases and 8 bases, in that order; junction bases with no gene match: 14. This CDR3 has 17 residues. The CDR3: CASSYGLEASGSDEQFF. DNA of the CDR3: TGTGCCAGCAGTTACGGGTTAGAGGCCAGCGGGAGTGATGAGCAGTTCTTC.

This clone was seen a handful of times. This chain connects TRBV9 to TRBJ2-3; 13 bases map to TRBD2. This CDR3 contains 18 residues. Per germline, CDR1 SGDLS and CDR2 YYNGEE. After removal of 5 bases from V and 5 bases from J, the junction contained 14 bases not matched to a gene. The CDR3 region is CASSSKTSGRRGGDTQYF. CDR3 bases: TGTGCCAGCAGTTCTAAGACTAGCGGGAGGAGAGGGGGAGATACGCAGTATTTT.

The chain carries TRBV6-8 and TRBJ2-3; perhaps TRBD1 as D (10 bases). Germline V gives CDR1 MNHGY, CDR2 SAAAGT. The CDR3 extends over 20 amino acids. Between the trimmed V and J ends, which lost 6 bases and 4 bases, there was a span of 32 bases. CDR3 loop: CASRFDRGLAGTISPDTQYF. Written as DNA, the CDR3 is TGTGCCAGCAGGTTCGACAGGGGGCTAGCGGGGACCATCTCCCCAGATACGCAGTATTTT.

This clone was seen a single time. The chain employs TRBV14 and TRBJ2-7; D is undetermined. The CDR3 is 15 residues long. V was pared by 1 base and J by 6 bases, with 16 bases between. Germline V gene data show CDR1 as SGHDN and CDR2 as FVKESK. The CDR3 sequence: CASSQGDNTNSEQYF. In DNA, the CDR3 is TGTGCCAGCAGCCAAGGGGATAACACGAATTCCGAGCAGTACTTC.

The count of this clone is one. V gene TRBV18 combines with J gene TRBJ2-5; D is unclear. Trimming removed 6 bases at V and 3 bases at J, with 11 bases between. The CDR3 spans 13 residues. Germline CDR1 and CDR2: KGHSH and LQKENI. In nucleotides, the CDR3 is TGTGCCAGCTCCCCCGAGATTAAAGAGACCCAGTACTTC. Translation gives CASSPEIKETQYF.

J is TRBJ1-4 and V is TRBV18; no firm D call. The length of the CDR3 is 12 residues. Germline values: CDR1 KGHSH, CDR2 LQKENI. V shed 6 bases and J shed 6 bases, with 8 bases lying between them. This CDR3 is CASSLGDEKLFF. CDR3 in DNA: TGTGCCAGCTCCCTCGGGGATGAAAAACTGTTTTTT.

V and J are TRBV6-8 and TRBJ2-3; 9 bases match TRBD2. The length of the CDR3 is 13 residues. V dropped 5 bases and J dropped 6; count of bases not matched to a gene: 3. Germline loops: CDR1 MNHGY, CDR2 SAAAGT. The CDR3 is CASSRREGDTQYF. DNA of the CDR3: TGTGCCAGCAGTCGGCGGGAGGGGGATACGCAGTATTTT.

This clone was seen a few times. The chain carries TRBV6-8 and TRBJ2-3; TRBD2 matches at 12 bases. The J segment lost 6 bases and the V segment lost 5 bases, leaving 6 bases of the junction unmatched. The CDR3 is 15 residues long. The V gene's germline CDR1 is MNHGY and CDR2 SAAAGT. CDR3 sequence: CASSPGLAGTDTQYF. CDR3 DNA: TGTGCCAGCAGTCCCGGACTAGCGGGAACGGATACGCAGTATTTT.